This entry describes one T cell receptor beta chain. Antigen unknown. Germline V gene sequence: CDR1 SNHLY, CDR2 FYNNEI. After removal of 8 bases from V and 0 bases from J, the junction contained 3 bases not matched to a gene. CDR3 size: 14 residues. The record originates from a study of shared clonotypes between healthy human individuals. The study's findings and limits: The rarefaction results pointed to incomplete sorted-subset sequencing despite large depth. Naive subsets, compared against memory subsets, generally had larger estimated richness values.

Using immunoSEQ multiplex PCR, the repertoire was profiled, and TCRdb retains in-frame clones only, with some absent. Here the sample spans just over 95,000 clones, 67% being singletons. The origin of this receptor is a man younger than 45 in good health. Sequencing was done on a sample of memory CD8+ T cells sorted from blood. Subset noted: CD45RO+ cells pooled with CCR7-negative TemRA cells. The chain carries TRBV2 and TRBJ2-1; 8 bases align to TRBD2. In DNA form, the CDR3 reads TGTGCCAGCCGCAGCGGGAGCTCCTACAATGAGCAGTTCTTC. Its translation: CASRSGSSYNEQFF.